This TCR beta chain was documented in a study of blood T cells in healthy people across ages. Then a second PCR, running roughly 7 to 11 cycles, was carried out with a sample-barcoded 5' primer and a J-beta primer mix. TCRdb independently ran MiXCR on the 5' RACE reads; one entry per CDR3 protein. The table includes 1.5 million to 2 million distinct CDR3 sequences, 40% to 55% detected once. This clonotype was counted a few times. The CDR3 covers 15 residues. The germline V and J ends were trimmed by 1 base and 6 bases, with 13 bases remaining between them. Germline CDR1 reads LGHNA; CDR2 reads YSLEER.

This chain links TRBV4-3 with TRBJ2-1; D remains unclear. The source material was blood. This TCR derives from a woman aged 40 to 55 in good health. The CDR3, as DNA: TGCGCCAGCAGCCAAGCTCCAGGATGGGGCAATGAGCAGTTCTTC. Amino acids: CASSQAPGWGNEQFF.